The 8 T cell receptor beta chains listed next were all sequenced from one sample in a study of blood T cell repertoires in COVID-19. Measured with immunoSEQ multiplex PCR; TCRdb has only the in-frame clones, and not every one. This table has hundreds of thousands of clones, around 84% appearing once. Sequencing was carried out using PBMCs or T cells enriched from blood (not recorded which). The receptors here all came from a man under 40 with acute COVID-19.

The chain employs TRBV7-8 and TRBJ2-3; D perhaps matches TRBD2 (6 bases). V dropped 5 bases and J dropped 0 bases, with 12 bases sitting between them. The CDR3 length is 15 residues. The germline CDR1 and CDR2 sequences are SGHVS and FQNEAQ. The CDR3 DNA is TGTGCCAGCAGCCCCCTAGCGTTGAGCACAGATACGCAGTATTTT. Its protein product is CASSPLALSTDTQYF. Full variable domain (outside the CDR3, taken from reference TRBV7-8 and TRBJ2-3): GAGVSQSPRYKVAKRGQDVALRCDPISGHVSLFWYQQALGQGPEFLTYFQNEAQLDKSGLPSDRFFAERPEGSVSTLKIQRTQQEDSAVYLCASSPLALSTDTQYFGPGTRLTVL.

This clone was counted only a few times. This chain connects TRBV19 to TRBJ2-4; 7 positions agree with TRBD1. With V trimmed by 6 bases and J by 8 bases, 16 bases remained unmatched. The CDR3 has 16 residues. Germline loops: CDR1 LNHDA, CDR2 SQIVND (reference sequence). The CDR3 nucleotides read TGTGCCAGTAGCCCCGGTAGAGGGGGCAAGAGAGACATTCAGTACTTC. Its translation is CASSPGRGGKRDIQYF.

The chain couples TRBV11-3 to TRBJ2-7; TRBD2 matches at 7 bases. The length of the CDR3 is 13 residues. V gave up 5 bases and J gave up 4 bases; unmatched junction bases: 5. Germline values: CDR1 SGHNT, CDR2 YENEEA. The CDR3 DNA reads TGTGCCAGCAGCCCCTCTAGCGGATACGAGCAGTACGTC. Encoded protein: CASSPSSGYEQYV.

CDR3 sequence reads: CASSEQGTKNIQYF. CDR3 DNA sequence: TGTGCCAGCAGTGAACAGGGAACCAAAAACATTCAGTACTTC. The genes are TRBV6-1 and TRBJ2-4, with a possible D match to TRBD1 (5 bases). CDR3 length: 14 amino acids. Germline V lookup: CDR1 MNHNS, CDR2 SASEGT. Trimming shortened V by 2 bases and J by 2 bases, and 7 bases separated the two germline ends.

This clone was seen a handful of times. The CDR3 DNA is TGCAGTGCTAGAGCTCCAGGCGAGCAGTTCTTC. This sequence encodes CSARAPGEQFF. This rearrangement joins TRBV20-1 to TRBJ2-1; D is uncertain. The CDR3 has 11 amino acids. Germline V CDR1 and CDR2: DFQATT, SNEGSKA (reference sequence). V shed 1 base and J shed 10 bases, with 8 bases lying between them.

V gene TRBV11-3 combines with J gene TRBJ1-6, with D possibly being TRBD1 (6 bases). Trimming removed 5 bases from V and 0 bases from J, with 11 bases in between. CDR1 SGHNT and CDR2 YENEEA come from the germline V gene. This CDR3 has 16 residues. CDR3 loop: CASSLGGHSYNSPLHF. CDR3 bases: TGTGCCAGCAGCCTAGGGGGACACTCCTATAATTCACCCCTCCACTTT.

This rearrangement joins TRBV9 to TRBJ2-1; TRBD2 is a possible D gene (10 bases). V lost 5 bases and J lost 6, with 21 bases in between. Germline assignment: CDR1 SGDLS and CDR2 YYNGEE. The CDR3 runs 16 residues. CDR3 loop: CASSEQGASGSNEQFF. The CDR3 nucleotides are TGTGCCAGCAGTGAACAGGGGGCTAGCGGGAGCAATGAGCAGTTCTTC.

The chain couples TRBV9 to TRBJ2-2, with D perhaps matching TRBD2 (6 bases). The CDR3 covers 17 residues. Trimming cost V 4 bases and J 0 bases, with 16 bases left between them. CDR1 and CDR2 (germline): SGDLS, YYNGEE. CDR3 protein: CASSMGSTGANTGELFF. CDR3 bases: TGTGCCAGCAGCATGGGTAGTACGGGAGCGAACACCGGGGAGCTGTTTTTT.